This TCR beta chain appears in the sequencing data of a study of cytomegalovirus exposure and HLA in healthy donors. Regarding the study as a whole: In an earlier analysis, productive rearrangement rates for most beta V segments clustered near 87% or 30%. In the analysis, some V segments, TRBV6-2 and TRBV6-3 included, were excluded as indistinguishable. Further analysis, carried out later, found HLA-associated TCR beta chains more clonally expanded than equally common other chains. The authors assumed roughly uniform sequencing depth across donors for presence/absence analyses.

J gave up 7 bases and V 8 bases, and 9 bases lay outside the gene matches. The CDR3 consists of 13 residues. Germline values: CDR1 MNHNS, CDR2 SASEGT. Points on this clone: Its antigen remains unknown.

The PCR used 60 Vbeta and 13 Jbeta primers. Using immunoSEQ multiplex PCR, the repertoire was profiled, and TCRdb retains in-frame clones only, with some absent. This sample carries tens of thousands of clones, 60% to 85% of them seen once, and the ten largest clones take less than 6.5%. This clonotype was sampled from a young man in good health and CMV-seropositive. The source material was PBMCs. The chain employs TRBV6-1 and TRBJ1-2; TRBD1 agrees at 8 bases. This CDR3 reads CASCLDRVGGYTF. In DNA form, the CDR3 reads TGTGCCAGCTGCCTGGACAGGGTGGGTGGCTACACCTTC.